This T cell receptor beta chain originates from a study of blood T cells in healthy people across ages (dated by TCRdb to between 2014 and 2016). Notes on the research overall: In model experiments, template switching captured roughly one uniquely barcoded TCR beta cDNA molecule for every two T cells. Using the same blood draw, the study looked at two additional independent replicas of 1 million unique cDNA reads for two donors, one aged 18 to 30 and the other aged 80 or older. Donors were grouped into four age groups: young (average 16 years), middle-aged (39), aged (around 62) and long-lived (approximately 82). To track age-related changes in TCR beta repertoire diversity, the study relied on deep sequencing normalized with unique cDNA molecular identifiers. Donors of different ages were randomly distributed across sequencing lanes to avoid experimental bias.

The CDR3 contains 15 residues, cysteine and phenylalanine counted. This entry keeps only the CDR3 DNA: 45 bases, framed from base 1. V is reduced by 6 bases and J by 1 base, leaving a spacing of 14 bases between them. From a lookup of the germline V gene, CDR1 and CDR2 are SGHAT and FQNNGV. The library was built by means of 5' RACE. Sequencer: Illumina HiSeq 2500. A second about 7 to 12 cycle PCR used a sample-barcoded 5' primer and a J-beta primer mix. Each TCR beta cDNA molecule received a unique molecular identifier from a template-switch 5' adaptor carrying 12 random nucleotides. Each sample yielded at least 3 million CDR3-containing paired-end reads. First-strand cDNA synthesis was performed from all RNA using the Mint cDNA synthesis kit, with priming by a TRBC-specific oligonucleotide. All cDNA was treated with uracil-DNA glycosylase and then went through a first 18-cycle PCR with the universal primers M1SS and BC2_uni_R. On the authors' methods: For normalization, 1 million high-quality reads, each with a distinct molecular identifier, were randomly selected from each sample. Reads with shared molecular identifiers were discarded instead of being binned into consensus sequences. CDR3 identification, clonotype clustering and error correction used MiTCR with a Q25 quality threshold and the strictest error-elimination algorithm. Lower-bound total TCR beta diversity was estimated with a nonparametric unseen species model using Euler transformation. In-frame beta chains were kept once TCRdb had trimmed the public reads at Q25 with fastp and called clones with MiXCR. All rows with the same CDR3 protein become a single entry with the most common DNA and genes. The authors' filters were not applied to this entry. The sample table holds some 780,000 distinct CDR3 sequences, of which roughly three fifths were seen once. The ten most abundant clones make up approximately 24% of the sample.

With respect to this clonotype: Its antigen specificity is not known. No base qualities exist here, and no much larger clone lies one base off it.

What the study reported, not specific to this receptor: Bulk unsorted PBMC profiling prevented conclusive comparison of naive and antigen-experienced compartments. Compared with the aged group, the long-lived group had more naive CD4+ T cells, fewer expanded clones and increased TCR diversity, suggesting age selection. As age increased, observed TCR beta diversity per million T cells dropped in a roughly linear way, and a significant reduction was already evident by age around 41. Donor CMV infection status was unknown, potentially confounding age-related changes in expanded clonotypes. Total diversity estimates from one million sequenced T cells were considered lower bounds and underestimates. Observed TCR beta diversity correlated strongly with the percentage of naive T cells measured by flow cytometry.

The donors were 40 or so Caucasian individuals from Russia, aged roughly 6 to 100 years, who were systemically healthy. Roughly 10 milliliters of peripheral blood were drawn from each donor into EDTA-treated Vacutainer tubes. Ficoll-Paque density-gradient centrifugation was used to isolate PBMCs, with at least 6 million per sample. Trizol reagent was used to extract total RNA from the PBMCs, yielding at least 5 micrograms per sample. For every donor, flow cytometry on a PBMC aliquot measured the percentage of naive CD45RAhigh/CD27high T cells. The TCR comes from a man aged 40-49 years in good health. The chain couples TRBV11-2 to TRBJ2-3, and TRBD1 may be the D gene, going by 5 matching bases. Sequencing used blood. The CDR3 region reads CASRSPGKRTDTQYF. The bases are TGTGCCAGCAGATCCCCAGGGAAACGCACAGATACGCAGTATTTT.